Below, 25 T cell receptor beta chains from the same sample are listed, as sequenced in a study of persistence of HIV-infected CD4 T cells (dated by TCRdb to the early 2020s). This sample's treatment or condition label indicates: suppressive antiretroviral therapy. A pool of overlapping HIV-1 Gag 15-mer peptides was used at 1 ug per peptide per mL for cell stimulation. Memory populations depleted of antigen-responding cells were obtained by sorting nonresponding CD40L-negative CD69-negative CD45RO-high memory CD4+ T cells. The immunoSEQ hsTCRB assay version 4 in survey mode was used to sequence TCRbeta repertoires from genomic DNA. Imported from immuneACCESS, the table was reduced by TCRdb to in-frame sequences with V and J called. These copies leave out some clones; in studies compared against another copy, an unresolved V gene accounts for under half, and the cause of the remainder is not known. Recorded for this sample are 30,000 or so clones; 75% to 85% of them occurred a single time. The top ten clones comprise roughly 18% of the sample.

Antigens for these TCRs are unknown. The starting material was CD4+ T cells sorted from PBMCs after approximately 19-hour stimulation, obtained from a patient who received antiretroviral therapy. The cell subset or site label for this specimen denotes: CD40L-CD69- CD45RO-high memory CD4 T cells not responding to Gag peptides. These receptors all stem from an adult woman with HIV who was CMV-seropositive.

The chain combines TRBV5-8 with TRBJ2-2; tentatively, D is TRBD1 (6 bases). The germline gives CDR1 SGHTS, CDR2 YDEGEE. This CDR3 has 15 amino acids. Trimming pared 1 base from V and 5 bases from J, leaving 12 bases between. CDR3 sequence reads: CASSLNQGKTGELFF. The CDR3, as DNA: TGTGCCAGCAGCTTGAATCAGGGGAAAACCGGGGAGCTGTTTTTT.

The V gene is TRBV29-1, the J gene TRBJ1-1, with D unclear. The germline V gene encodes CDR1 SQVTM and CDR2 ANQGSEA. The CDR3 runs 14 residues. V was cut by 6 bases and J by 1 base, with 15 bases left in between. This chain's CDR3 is CSVLKGGKNTEAFF. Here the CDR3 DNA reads TGCAGCGTCCTAAAGGGCGGTAAGAACACTGAAGCTTTCTTT.

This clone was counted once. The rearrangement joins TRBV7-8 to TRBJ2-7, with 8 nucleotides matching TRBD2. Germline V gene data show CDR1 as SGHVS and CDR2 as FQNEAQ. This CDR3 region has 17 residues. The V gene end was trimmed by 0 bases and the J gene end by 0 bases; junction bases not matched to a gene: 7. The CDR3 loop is CASSLAYSGGSSYEQYF. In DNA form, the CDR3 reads TGTGCCAGCAGCTTAGCCTATTCGGGAGGGAGCTCCTACGAGCAGTACTTC.

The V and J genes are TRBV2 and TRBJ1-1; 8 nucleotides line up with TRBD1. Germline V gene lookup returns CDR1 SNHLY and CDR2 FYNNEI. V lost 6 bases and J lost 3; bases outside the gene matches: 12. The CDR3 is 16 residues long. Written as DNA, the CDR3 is TGTGCCAGCAGGAGGGTTGGACAGGGTATCTACACTGAAGCTTTCTTT. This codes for CASRRVGQGIYTEAFF.

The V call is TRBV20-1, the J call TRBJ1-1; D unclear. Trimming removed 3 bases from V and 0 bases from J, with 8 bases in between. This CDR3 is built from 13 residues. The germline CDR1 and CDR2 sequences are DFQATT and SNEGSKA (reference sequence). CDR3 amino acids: CSASKGLNTEAFF. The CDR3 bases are TGCAGTGCTAGTAAGGGCCTGAACACTGAAGCTTTCTTT.

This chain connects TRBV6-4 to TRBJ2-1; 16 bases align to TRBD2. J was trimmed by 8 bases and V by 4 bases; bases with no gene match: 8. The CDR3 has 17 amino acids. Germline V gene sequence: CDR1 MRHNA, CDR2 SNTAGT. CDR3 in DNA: TGTGCCAGCAGTGCGGGACTAGCGGGAGGGGCCGGGGATGAGCAGTTCTTC. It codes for CASSAGLAGGAGDEQFF.

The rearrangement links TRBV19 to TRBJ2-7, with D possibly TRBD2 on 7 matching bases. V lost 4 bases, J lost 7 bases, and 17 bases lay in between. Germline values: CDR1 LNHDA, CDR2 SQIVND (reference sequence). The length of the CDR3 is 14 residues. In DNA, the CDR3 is TGTGCCAGTAGTAAGGGGGAGGGCCTTGGGGAGCAGTACTTC. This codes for CASSKGEGLGEQYF.

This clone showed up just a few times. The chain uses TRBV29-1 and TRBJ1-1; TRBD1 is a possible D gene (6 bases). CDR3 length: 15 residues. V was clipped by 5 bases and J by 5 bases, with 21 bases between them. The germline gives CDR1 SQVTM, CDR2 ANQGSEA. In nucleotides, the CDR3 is TGCAGCGTTCGGGGGCTCAACGAAAAGGGAACTGAAGCTTTCTTT. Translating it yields CSVRGLNEKGTEAFF.

CDR3 coding DNA: TGTGCCAGCAGCCTCCAGGGACTCGAGGCAGGGGATACGCAGTATTTT. Its translation is CASSLQGLEAGDTQYF. The chain combines TRBV7-2 with TRBJ2-3; possible D gene TRBD2, 6 bases. The germline CDR1 and CDR2 sequences are SGHTA and FQGNSA. V lost 5 bases and J 6 bases, leaving 21 bases between the germline ends. The CDR3 has 16 amino acids.

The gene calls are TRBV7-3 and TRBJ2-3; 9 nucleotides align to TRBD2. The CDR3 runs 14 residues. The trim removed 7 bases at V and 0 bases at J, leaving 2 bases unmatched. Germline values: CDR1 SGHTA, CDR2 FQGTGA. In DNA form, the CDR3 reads TGTGCCAGCAAGGCGGGAGGGAGCACAGATACGCAGTATTTT. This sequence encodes CASKAGGSTDTQYF.

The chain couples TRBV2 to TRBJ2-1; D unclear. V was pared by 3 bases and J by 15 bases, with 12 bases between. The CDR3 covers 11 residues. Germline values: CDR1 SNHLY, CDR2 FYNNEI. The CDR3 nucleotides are TGTGCCAGCAGTGATTGGGCTTCACGGTTCTTC. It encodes CASSDWASRFF.

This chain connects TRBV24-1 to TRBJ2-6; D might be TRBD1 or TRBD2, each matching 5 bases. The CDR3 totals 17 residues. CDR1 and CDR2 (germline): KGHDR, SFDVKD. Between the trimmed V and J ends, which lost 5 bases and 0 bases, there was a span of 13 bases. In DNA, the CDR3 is TGTGCCACCAGTGGCCGGGACCGAGTCTCTGGGGCCAACGTCCTGACTTTC. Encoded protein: CATSGRDRVSGANVLTF.

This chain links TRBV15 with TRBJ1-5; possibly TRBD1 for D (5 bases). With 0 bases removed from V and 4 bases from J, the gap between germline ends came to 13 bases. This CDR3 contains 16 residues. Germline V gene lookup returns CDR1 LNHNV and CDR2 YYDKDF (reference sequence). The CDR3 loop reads CATSRDNGGGNQPQHF. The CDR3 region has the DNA TGTGCCACCAGCAGAGATAATGGGGGGGGAAATCAGCCCCAGCATTTT.

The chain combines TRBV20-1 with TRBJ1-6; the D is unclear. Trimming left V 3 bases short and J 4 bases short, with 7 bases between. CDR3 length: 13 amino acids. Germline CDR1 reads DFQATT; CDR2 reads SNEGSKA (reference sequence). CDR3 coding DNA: TGCAGTGCTAGTAGCGATTATAATTCACCCCTCCACTTT. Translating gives CSASSDYNSPLHF.

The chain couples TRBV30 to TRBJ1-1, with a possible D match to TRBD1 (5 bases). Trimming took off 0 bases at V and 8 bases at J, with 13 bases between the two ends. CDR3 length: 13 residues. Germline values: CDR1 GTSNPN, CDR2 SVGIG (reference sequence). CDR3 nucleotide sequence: TGTGCCTGGAGTGTACAGGCATCGGGAGAAGCTTTCTTT. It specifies CAWSVQASGEAFF. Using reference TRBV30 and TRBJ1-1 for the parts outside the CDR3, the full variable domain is SQTIHQWPATLVQPVGSPLSLECTVEGTSNPNLYWYRQAAGRGLQLLFYSVGIGQISSEVPQNLSASRPQDRQFILSSKKLLLSDSGFYLCAWSVQASGEAFFGQGTRLTVV.

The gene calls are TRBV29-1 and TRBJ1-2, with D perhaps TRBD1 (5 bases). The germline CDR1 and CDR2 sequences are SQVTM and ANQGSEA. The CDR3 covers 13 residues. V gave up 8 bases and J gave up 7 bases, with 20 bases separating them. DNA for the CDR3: TGCAGCTTCTCGGACGGGGCGAGGGGTGGCTACACCTTC. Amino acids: CSFSDGARGGYTF. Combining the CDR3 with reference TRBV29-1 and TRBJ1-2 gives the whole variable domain SAVISQKPSRDICQRGTSLTIQCQVDSQVTMMFWYRQQPGQSLTLIATANQGSEATYESGFVIDKFPISRPNLTFSTLTVSNMSPEDSSIYLCSFSDGARGGYTFGSGTRLTVV.

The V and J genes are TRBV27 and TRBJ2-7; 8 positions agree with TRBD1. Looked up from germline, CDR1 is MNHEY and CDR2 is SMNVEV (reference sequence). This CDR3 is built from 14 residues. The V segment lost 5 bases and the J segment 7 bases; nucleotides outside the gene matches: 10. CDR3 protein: CASSIRTTGVEQYF. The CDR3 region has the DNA TGTGCCAGCAGTATCCGAACGACAGGGGTGGAGCAGTACTTC.

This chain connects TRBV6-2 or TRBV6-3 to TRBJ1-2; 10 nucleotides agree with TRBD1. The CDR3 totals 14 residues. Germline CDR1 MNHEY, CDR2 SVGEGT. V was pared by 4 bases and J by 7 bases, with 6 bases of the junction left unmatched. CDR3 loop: CASSFDRGRGGYTF. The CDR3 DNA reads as TGTGCCAGCAGTTTCGACAGGGGGCGCGGTGGCTACACCTTC.

DNA for the CDR3: TGCGCCAGCAGCCAGGAAAGGGGGGCTAACTATGGCTACACCTTC. This encodes CASSQERGANYGYTF. The chain employs TRBV4-1 and TRBJ1-2; D is possibly TRBD1 (6 bases). Trimming pared 3 bases from V and 0 bases from J, leaving 11 bases between. CDR3 length equals 15 residues. Germline CDR1 and CDR2: MGHRA and YSYEKL.

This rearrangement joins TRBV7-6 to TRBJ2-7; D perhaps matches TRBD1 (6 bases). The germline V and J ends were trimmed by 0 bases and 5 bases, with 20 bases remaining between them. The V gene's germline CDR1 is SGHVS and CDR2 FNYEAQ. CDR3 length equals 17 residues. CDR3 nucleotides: TGTGCCAGCAGCTTAGCGACAGGAGGAATAGGGAGCGACGAGCAGTACTTC. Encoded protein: CASSLATGGIGSDEQYF.

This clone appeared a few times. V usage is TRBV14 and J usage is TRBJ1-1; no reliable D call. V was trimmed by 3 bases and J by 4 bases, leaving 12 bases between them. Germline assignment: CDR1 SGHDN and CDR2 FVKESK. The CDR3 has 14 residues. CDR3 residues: CASSQRVYGTEAFF. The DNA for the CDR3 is TGTGCCAGCAGCCAGAGGGTTTATGGCACTGAAGCTTTCTTT.

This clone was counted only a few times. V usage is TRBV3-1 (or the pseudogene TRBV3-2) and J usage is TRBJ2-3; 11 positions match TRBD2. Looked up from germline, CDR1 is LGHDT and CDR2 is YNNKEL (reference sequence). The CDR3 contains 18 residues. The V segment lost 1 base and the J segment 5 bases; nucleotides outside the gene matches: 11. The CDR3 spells CASSQGLAGGSLLDTQYF. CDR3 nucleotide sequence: TGTGCCAGCAGCCAAGGGCTAGCGGGGGGAAGTTTGTTAGATACGCAGTATTTT.

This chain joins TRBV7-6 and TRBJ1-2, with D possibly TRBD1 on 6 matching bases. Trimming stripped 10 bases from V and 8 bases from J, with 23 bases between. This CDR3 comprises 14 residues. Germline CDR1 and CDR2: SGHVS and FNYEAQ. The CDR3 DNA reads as TGTGCCACCGGAGGGGGGGCGGACGGAAAAGGCTACACCTTC. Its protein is CATGGGADGKGYTF.

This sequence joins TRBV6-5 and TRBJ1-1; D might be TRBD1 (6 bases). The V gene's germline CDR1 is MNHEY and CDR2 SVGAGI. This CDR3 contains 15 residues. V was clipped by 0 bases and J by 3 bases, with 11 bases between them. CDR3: CASSYSMGADTEAFF. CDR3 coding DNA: TGTGCCAGCAGTTACTCGATGGGGGCGGACACTGAAGCTTTCTTT.

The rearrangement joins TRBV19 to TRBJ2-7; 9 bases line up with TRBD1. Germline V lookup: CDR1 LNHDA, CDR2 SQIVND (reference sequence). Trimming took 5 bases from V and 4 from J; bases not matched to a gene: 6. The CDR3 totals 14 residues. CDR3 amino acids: CASSVYRGQYEQYF. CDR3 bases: TGTGCCAGTAGTGTCTACAGGGGGCAATACGAGCAGTACTTC.